Described below is a single T cell receptor (beta chain) sequence and its context. Its antigen remains unknown. At one end the junction does not follow the germline gene, possibly because of a read error. The researchers produced TCR beta cDNA from 400 to 650 ng total RNA with a constant-region primer. A slightly modified ARM-PCR protocol with three nested multiplex PCR rounds produced these TCR beta libraries. The two initial PCR rounds, about 9 cycles each, used TRBV1-TRBV30 forward and C-beta reverse primers. TCRdb analysed the multiplex PCR reads with MiXCR anew, one entry per CDR3 protein. This table has about 74,000 distinct CDR3 sequences, roughly three quarters appearing once. This specimen belongs to a study of tumor-infiltrating lymphocytes in primary liver carcinoma. Points from the study as a whole: Appearing in all five tumor regions was true of only about 7.5-24% of top clones.

From germline, CDR1 is SGHAT and CDR2 FQNNGV. The CDR3 is made up of 17 amino acids. The approximately 20-31 mg bulk tissue piece was not sorted before simultaneous RNA and DNA extraction. The chain joins TRBV11-2 to TRBJ2-3, with 7 bases fitting TRBD2. The sample taken for sequencing was liver tumor tissue from sampling region 4. Subset described: tumor region T4, right-lateral pole. This clonotype was obtained from a man aged 35 to 55 with primary liver carcinoma and hepatitis B virus infection. CDR3 sequence (DNA): TGTGCCAGCAGCTTCCCCCGAGCGGGGCCCGTCACAGATACGCGGTATTTT. Protein: CASSFPRAGPVTDTRYF.